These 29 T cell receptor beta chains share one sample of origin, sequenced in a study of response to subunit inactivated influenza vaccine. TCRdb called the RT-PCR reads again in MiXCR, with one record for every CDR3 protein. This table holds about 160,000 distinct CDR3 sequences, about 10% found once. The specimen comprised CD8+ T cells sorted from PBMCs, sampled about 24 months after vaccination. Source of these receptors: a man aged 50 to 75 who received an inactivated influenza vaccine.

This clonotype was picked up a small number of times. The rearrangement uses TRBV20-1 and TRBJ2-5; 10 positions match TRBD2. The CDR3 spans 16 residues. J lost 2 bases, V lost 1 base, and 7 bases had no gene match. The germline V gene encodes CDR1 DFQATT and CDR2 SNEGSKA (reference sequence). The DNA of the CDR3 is TGCAGTGCTAGAGGCTTAGCGGGAGGCCGACAAGAGACCCAGTACTTC. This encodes CSARGLAGGRQETQYF.

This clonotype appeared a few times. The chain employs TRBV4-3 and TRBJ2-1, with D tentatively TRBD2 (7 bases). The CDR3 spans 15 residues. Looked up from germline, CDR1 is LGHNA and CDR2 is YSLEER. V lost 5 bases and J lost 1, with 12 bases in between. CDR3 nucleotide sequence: TGCGCCAGCAGCAGGGGGGGTGGATCCTACAATGAGCAGTTCTTC. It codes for CASSRGGGSYNEQFF.

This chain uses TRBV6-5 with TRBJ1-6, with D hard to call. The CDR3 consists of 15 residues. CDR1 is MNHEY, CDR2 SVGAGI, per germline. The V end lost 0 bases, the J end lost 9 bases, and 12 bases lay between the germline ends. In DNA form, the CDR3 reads TGTGCCAGCAGTTACTCTGCGGGAAGCGGTTCACCCCTCCACTTT. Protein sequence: CASSYSAGSGSPLHF.

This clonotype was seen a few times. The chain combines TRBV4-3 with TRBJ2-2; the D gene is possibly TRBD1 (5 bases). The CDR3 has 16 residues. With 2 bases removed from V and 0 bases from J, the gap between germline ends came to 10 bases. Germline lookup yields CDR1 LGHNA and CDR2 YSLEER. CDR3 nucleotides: TGCGCCAGCAGCCAATTTACAGGTCCGAACACCGGGGAGCTGTTTTTT. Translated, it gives CASSQFTGPNTGELFF.

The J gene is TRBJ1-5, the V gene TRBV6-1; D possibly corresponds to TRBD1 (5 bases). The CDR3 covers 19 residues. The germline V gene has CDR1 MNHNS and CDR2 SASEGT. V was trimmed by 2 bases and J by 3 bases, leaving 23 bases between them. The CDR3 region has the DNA TGTGCCAGCAGTGAATATGACAGCATATTCCTGGGTGACAATCAGCCCCAGCATTTT. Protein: CASSEYDSIFLGDNQPQHF.

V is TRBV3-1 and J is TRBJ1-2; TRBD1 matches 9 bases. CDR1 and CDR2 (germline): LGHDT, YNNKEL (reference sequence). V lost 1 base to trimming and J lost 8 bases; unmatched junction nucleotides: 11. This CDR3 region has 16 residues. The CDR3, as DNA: TGTGCCAGCAGCCAAGTACCTCGGGACAGGGTTCGCGGCTACACCTTC. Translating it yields CASSQVPRDRVRGYTF.

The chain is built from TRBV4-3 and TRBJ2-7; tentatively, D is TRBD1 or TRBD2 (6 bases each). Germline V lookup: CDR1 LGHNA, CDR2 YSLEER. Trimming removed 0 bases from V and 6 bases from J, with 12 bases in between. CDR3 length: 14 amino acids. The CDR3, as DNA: TGCGCCAGCAGCCAAGATTGGGGGGCCTGCGAGCAGTACTTC. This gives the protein CASSQDWGACEQYF.

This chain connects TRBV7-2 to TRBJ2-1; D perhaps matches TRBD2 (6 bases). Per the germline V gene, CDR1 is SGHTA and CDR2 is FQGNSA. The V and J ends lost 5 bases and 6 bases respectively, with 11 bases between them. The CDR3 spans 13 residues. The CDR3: CASSLTGGNEQFF. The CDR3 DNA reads TGTGCCAGCAGCCTGACCGGGGGCAATGAGCAGTTCTTC.

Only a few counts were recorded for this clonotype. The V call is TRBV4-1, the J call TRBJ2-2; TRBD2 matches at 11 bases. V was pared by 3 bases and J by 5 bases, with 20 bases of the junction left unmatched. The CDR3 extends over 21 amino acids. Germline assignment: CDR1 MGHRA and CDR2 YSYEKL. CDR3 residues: CASSHPGLAVTEVKGTGELFF. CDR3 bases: TGCGCCAGCAGCCATCCGGGACTAGCGGTTACCGAGGTCAAAGGAACCGGGGAGCTGTTTTTT.

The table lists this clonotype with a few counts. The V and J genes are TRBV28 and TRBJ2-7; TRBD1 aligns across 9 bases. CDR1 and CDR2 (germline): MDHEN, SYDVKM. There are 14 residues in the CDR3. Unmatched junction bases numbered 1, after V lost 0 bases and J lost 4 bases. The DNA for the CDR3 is TGTGCCAGCAGTTTATGGGACAGGGGTTACGAGCAGTACTTC. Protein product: CASSLWDRGYEQYF.

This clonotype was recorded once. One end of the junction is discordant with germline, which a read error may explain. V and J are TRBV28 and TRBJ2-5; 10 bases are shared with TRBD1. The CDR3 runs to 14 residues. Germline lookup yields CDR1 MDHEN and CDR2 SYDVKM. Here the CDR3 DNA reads TGTGCCAGCAGTGGGGACAGGGGTTCTAAGACCCGGTACTTC. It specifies CASSGDRGSKTRYF.

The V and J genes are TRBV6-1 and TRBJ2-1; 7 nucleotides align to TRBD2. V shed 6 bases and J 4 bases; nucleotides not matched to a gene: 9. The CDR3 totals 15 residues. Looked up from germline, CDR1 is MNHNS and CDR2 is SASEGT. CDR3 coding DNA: TGTGCCAGCAGCCCATACGGGGGGTTTTACAATGAGCAGTTCTTC. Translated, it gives CASSPYGGFYNEQFF.

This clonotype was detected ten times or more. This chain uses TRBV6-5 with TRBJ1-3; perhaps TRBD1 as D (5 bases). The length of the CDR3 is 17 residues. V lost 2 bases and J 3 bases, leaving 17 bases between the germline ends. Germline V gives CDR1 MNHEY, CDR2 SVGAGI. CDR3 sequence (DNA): TGTGCCAGCAGTTACCAACCGACAGTCCAGCATGGAAACACCATATATTTT. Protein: CASSYQPTVQHGNTIYF.

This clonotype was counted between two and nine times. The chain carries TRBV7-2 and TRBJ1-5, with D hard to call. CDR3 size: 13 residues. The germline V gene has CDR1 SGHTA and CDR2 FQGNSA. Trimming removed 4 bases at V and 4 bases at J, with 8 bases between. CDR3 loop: CASSWNGNQPQHF. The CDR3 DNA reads TGTGCCAGCAGCTGGAACGGGAATCAGCCCCAGCATTTT. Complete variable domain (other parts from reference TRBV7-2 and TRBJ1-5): GAGVSQSPSNKVTEKGKDVELRCDPISGHTALYWYRQSLGQGLEFLIYFQGNSAPDKSGLPSDRFSAERTGGSVSTLTIQRTQQEDSAVYLCASSWNGNQPQHFGDGTRLSIL.

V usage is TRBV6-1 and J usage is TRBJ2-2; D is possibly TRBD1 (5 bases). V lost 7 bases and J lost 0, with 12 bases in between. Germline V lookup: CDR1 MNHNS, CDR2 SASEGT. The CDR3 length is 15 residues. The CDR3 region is CASTFDSANTGELFF. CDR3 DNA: TGTGCCAGCACCTTCGACAGCGCGAACACCGGGGAGCTGTTTTTT.

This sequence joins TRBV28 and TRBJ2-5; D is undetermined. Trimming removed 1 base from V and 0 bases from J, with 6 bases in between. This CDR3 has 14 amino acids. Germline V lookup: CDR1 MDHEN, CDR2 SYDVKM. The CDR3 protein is CASSLSDYQETQYF. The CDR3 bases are TGTGCCAGCAGTTTATCCGACTACCAAGAGACCCAGTACTTC. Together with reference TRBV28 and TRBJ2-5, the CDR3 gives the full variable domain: DVKVTQSSRYLVKRTGEKVFLECVQDMDHENMFWYRQDPGLGLRLIYFSYDVKMKEKGDIPEGYSVSREKKERFSLILESASTNQTSMYLCASSLSDYQETQYFGPGTRLLVL.

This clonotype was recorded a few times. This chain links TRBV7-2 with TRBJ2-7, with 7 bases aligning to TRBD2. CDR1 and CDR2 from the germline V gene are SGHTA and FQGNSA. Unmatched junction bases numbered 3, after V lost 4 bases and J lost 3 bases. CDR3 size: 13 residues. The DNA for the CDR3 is TGTGCCAGCAGCTCGGGACTAAGCTACGAGCAGTACTTC. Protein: CASSSGLSYEQYF.

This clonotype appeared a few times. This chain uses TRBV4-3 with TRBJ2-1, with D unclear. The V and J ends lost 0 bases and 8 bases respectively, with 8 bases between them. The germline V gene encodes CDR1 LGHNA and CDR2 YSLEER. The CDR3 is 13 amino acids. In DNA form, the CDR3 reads TGCGCCAGCAGCCAAGATGGTCGGGATGAGCAGTTCTTC. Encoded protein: CASSQDGRDEQFF.

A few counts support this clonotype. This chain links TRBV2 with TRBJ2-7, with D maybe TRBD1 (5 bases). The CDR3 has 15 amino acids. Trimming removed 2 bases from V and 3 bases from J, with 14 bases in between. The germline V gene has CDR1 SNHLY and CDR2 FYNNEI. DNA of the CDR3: TGTGCCAGCAGTGAAAATATTGGCAGGGACTACGAGCAGTACTTC. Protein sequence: CASSENIGRDYEQYF.

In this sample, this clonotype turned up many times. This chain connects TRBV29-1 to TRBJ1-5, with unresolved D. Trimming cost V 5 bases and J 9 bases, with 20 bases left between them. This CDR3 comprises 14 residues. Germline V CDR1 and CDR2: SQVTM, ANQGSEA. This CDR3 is CSVWRGTREGPQHF. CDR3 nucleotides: TGCAGCGTTTGGCGCGGTACTCGGGAGGGGCCCCAGCATTTT.

CDR3 region: CASSQQGAATGELFF. Here the CDR3 DNA reads TGCGCCAGCAGCCAACAGGGGGCGGCTACCGGGGAGCTGTTTTTT. The chain uses TRBV4-3 and TRBJ2-2; 8 nucleotides agree with TRBD1. This CDR3 is built from 15 residues. In germline, CDR1 is LGHNA, CDR2 YSLEER. V lost 2 bases to trimming and J lost 5 bases; unmatched junction nucleotides: 4.

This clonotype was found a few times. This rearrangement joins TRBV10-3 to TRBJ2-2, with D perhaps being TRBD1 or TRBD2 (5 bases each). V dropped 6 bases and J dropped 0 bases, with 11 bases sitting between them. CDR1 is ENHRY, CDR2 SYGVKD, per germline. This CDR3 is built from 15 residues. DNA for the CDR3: TGTGCCATCAGCCAGGGAGTGGCGAACACCGGGGAGCTGTTTTTT. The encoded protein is CAISQGVANTGELFF.

The DNA of the CDR3 is TGTGCCAGCAGCCATGGTACAGGGGTGTCGAACACCATATATTTT. Translation: CASSHGTGVSNTIYF. V gene TRBV7-9 combines with J gene TRBJ1-3, with 7 bases lining up with TRBD1. This CDR3 is built from 15 residues. Germline V gene lookup returns CDR1 SEHNR and CDR2 FQNEAQ (reference sequence). V lost 5 bases to trimming and J lost 7 bases; unmatched junction nucleotides: 11.

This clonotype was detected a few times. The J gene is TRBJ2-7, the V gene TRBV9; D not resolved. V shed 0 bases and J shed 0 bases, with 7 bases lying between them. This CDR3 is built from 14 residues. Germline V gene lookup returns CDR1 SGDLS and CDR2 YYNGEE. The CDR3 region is CASSVEGTSYEQYF. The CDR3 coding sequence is TGTGCCAGCAGCGTAGAGGGCACCTCCTACGAGCAGTACTTC.

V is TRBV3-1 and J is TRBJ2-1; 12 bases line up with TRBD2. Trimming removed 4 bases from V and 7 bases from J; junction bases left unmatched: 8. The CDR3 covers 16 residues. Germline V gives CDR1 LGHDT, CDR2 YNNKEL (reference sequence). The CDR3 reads CASSPLGLAGINEQFF. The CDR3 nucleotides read TGTGCCAGCAGCCCCCTCGGACTAGCGGGAATTAATGAGCAGTTCTTC.

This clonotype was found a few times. CDR3 amino acids: CASSVRGHTEAFF. The CDR3 DNA sequence: TGTGCCAGCAGCGTCCGGGGCCACACTGAAGCTTTCTTT. The genes are TRBV11-1 and TRBJ1-1; a weak D match, TRBD1 (5 bases). V was pared by 5 bases and J by 3 bases, with 10 bases between. There are 13 residues in the CDR3. Germline V CDR1 and CDR2: SGHAT, FQDESV (reference sequence).

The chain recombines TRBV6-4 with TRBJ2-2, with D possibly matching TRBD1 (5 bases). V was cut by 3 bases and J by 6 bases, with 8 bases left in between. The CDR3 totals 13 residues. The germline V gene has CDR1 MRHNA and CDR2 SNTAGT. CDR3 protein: CASSETGSGELFF. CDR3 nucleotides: TGTGCCAGCAGTGAAACAGGTTCCGGGGAGCTGTTTTTT.

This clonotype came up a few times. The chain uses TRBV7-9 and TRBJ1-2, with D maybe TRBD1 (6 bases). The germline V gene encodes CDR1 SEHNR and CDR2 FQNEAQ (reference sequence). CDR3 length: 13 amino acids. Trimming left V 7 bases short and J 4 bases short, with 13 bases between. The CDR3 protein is CASTQGLGYGYTF. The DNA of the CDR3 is TGTGCCAGCACCCAGGGGTTGGGCTATGGCTACACCTTC.

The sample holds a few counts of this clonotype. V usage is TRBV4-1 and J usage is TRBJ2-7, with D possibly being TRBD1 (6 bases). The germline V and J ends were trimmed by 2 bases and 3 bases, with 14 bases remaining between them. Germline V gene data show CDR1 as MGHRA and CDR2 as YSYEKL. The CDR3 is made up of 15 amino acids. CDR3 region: CASSQTGLSVYEQYF. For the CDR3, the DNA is TGCGCCAGCAGCCAAACAGGGTTAAGCGTCTACGAGCAGTACTTC.